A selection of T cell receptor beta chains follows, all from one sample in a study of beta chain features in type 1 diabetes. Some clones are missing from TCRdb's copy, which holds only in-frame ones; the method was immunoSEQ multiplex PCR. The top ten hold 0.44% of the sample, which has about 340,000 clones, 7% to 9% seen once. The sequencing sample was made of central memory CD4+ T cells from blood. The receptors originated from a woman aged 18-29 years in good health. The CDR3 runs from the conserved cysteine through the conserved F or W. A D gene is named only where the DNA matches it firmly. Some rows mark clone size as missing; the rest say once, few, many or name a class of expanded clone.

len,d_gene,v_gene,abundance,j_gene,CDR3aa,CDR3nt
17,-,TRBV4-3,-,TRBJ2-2,CASSLFSDWRKPGELFF,TGCGCCAGCAGCCTATTCTCGGACTGGCGGAAACCCGGGGAGCTGTTTTTT
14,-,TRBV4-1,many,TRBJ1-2,CASSQEYRDTGYTF,TGCGCCAGCAGCCAAGAATACCGGGACACTGGCTACACCTTC
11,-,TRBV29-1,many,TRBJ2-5,CSMKGRETQYF,TGCAGCATGAAGGGGCGAGAGACCCAGTACTTC
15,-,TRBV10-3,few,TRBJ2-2,CAISEPGLITGELFF,TGTGCCATCAGTGAGCCGGGACTCATCACCGGGGAGCTGTTTTTT
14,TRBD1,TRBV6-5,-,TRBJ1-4,CASSLDRGSEKLFF,TGTGCCAGCAGCCTCGACAGGGGTAGTGAAAAACTGTTTTTT
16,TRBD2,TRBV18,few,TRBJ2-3,CASSPGLAGATDTQYF,TGTGCCAGCTCTCCCGGACTAGCGGGAGCCACAGATACGCAGTATTTT
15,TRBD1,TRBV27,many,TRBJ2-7,CASSPQYGTGLREYF,TGTGCCAGCAGTCCCCAATACGGGACAGGGCTTAGAGAGTACTTC
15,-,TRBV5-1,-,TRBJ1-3,CASSVQGTEGNTIYF,TGCGCCAGCAGCGTTCAGGGTACCGAAGGAAACACCATATATTTT
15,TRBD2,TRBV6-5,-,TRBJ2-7,CASSYQAGGPVEQYF,TGTGCCAGCAGTTACCAAGCGGGAGGGCCGGTCGAGCAGTACTTC
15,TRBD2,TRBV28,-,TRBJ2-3,CASSSGTSASDTQYF,TGTGCCAGCAGTTCCGGGACTAGCGCATCAGATACGCAGTATTTT
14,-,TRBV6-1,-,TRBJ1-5,CASSEQGPNQPQHF,TGTGCCAGCAGTGAACAGGGGCCAAATCAGCCCCAGCATTTT
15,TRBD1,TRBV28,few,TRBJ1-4,CASRQGVYTYEKLFF,TGTGCCAGCCGACAGGGGGTGTACACGTATGAAAAACTGTTTTTT
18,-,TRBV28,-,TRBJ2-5,CASSYRVTGPTSQETQYF,TGTGCCAGCAGCTACCGCGTAACAGGACCAACGTCCCAAGAGACCCAGTACTTC
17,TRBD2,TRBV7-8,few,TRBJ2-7,CASSSPRGSGRAHEQYF,TGTGCCAGCAGCTCGCCGCGTGGTAGCGGGAGGGCTCACGAGCAGTACTTC
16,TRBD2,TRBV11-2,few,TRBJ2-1,CASSVIAGGLYDEQFF,TGTGCCAGCAGCGTAATAGCGGGAGGGCTGTACGATGAGCAGTTCTTC
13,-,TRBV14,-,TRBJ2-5,CASLRVGMETQYF,TGTGCCAGCCTCCGAGTGGGGATGGAGACCCAGTACTTC
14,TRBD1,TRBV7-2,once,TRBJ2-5,CASSLDRGEETQYF,TGTGCCAGCAGCTTAGACAGGGGGGAAGAGACCCAGTACTTC
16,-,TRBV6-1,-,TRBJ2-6,CASSEVWGLGANVLTF,TGTGCCAGCAGTGAAGTCTGGGGACTTGGGGCCAACGTCCTGACTTTC
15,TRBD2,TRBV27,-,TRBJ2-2,CAIAAGGLNTGELFF,TGTGCCATCGCAGCGGGAGGCCTTAACACCGGGGAGCTGTTTTTT
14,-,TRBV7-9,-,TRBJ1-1,CASSFGGLNTEAFF,TGTGCCAGCAGCTTTGGGGGGTTGAACACTGAAGCTTTCTTT
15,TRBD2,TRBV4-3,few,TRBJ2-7,CASSQGASGRDEQYF,TGCGCCAGCAGCCAAGGGGCTAGCGGGAGGGACGAGCAGTACTTC
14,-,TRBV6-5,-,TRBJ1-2,CASSYSDSKRGYTF,TGTGCCAGCAGTTACTCCGACAGCAAGAGGGGCTACACCTTC
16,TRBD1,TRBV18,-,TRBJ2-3,CASSQWTGGITDTQYF,TGTGCCAGCTCACAGTGGACAGGGGGCATCACAGATACGCAGTATTTT
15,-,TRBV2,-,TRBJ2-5,CASSGRVQMWETQYF,TGTGCCAGCAGTGGCCGGGTCCAAATGTGGGAGACCCAGTACTTC